The rows below give T cell receptor beta chains drawn from one sample of a study of tumor-infiltrating lymphocytes in primary liver carcinoma. TCRdb independently ran MiXCR on the multiplex PCR reads; one entry per CDR3 protein. The profile shows approximately 300,000 distinct CDR3 sequences, 50% to 70% of them singletons. Material for sequencing was peripheral blood. These receptors came from a man aged 35 to 55 with primary liver carcinoma and hepatitis B virus infection. The conserved cysteine and the conserved F or W are not part of the CDR3 here.

j_gene	v_gene	len	CDR3aa
TRBJ2-7	TRBV5-6	14	ASSLASREIVHEQY
TRBJ2-1	TRBV11-3	14	GSSLGGGQGNNEQF
TRBJ1-1	TRBV7-9	13	ASSSRGMVNTEAF
TRBJ1-4	TRBV7-9	12	ASSFQGRNEKLF
TRBJ2-5	TRBV29-1	8	SVGRGTQY
TRBJ2-2	TRBV10-3	12	ATYWGGDTGELF
TRBJ2-7	TRBV6-1	11	ASSENRVYELY
TRBJ2-3	TRBV7-9	13	ASSLVVEGTDTQY
TRBJ2-1	TRBV11-2	14	ASSSGLAGVYNEQF
NA	TRBV6-1	14	ASSTPIAGATYEQF
TRBJ1-1	TRBV11-2	11	ASSLQDRGGAF